This passage covers 20 T cell receptor beta chains from one sample sequenced in a study of T cell repertoires in cytomegalovirus infection. No antigen has been assigned to these receptors. MiXCR was run by TCRdb on the reads, yielding one entry per CDR3 protein. The data contain some 590,000 distinct CDR3 sequences, almost 40% of them singletons. The starting material was cultured PBMCs, obtained from culture after CMV antigen stimulation. The origin of the receptors is a human donor in good health (CMV status not recorded). Some clones in this sample may be carry-over from other donors' samples.

V gene TRBV7-2 combines with J gene TRBJ2-3; D is possibly TRBD1 or TRBD2 (6 bases each). The V end lost 5 bases, the J end lost 7 bases, and 16 bases lay between the germline ends. The CDR3 runs to 14 residues. Germline CDR1 SGHTA, CDR2 FQGNSA. CDR3: CASSVGGGDHTQYF. The CDR3 DNA sequence: TGTGCCAGCAGCGTCGGGGGCGGAGACCATACGCAGTATTTT.

A few counts support this clonotype. The rearrangement links TRBV11-2 to TRBJ2-5; a possible D gene is TRBD2 (6 bases). This CDR3 spans 14 amino acids. CDR1 and CDR2 from the germline V gene are SGHAT and FQNNGV. The V and J ends lost 6 bases and 5 bases respectively, with 16 bases between them. The CDR3 DNA reads TGTGCCAGCAGAACAGGACGGGGGATGGAGACCCAGTACTTC. It encodes CASRTGRGMETQYF.

In its sample, this clonotype was seen a few times. The gene calls are TRBV7-8 and TRBJ2-1; weak D call: TRBD2 (7 bases). The CDR3 runs 16 residues. Germline values: CDR1 SGHVS, CDR2 FQNEAQ. Trimming stripped 5 bases from V and 2 bases from J, with 16 bases between. The CDR3 DNA is TGTGCCAGCAGCCCCGTAGAGGGGGGGGCCTACAATGAGCAGTTCTTC. Amino acids: CASSPVEGGAYNEQFF.

V gene TRBV4-1 combines with J gene TRBJ2-1; a weak D match, TRBD2 (6 bases). There are 17 residues in the CDR3. V was shortened by 0 bases and J by 4 bases, with 16 bases between the two germline ends. In germline, CDR1 is MGHRA, CDR2 YSYEKL. The CDR3 sequence is CASSQEVAGPNYNEQFF. CDR3 in DNA: TGCGCCAGCAGCCAAGAAGTCGCGGGGCCTAATTACAATGAGCAGTTCTTC.

The genes are TRBV25-1 and TRBJ1-5; the D gene is possibly TRBD1 (5 bases). V was pared by 6 bases and J by 7 bases, with 19 bases between. CDR3 length: 15 amino acids. Germline values: CDR1 MGHDK, CDR2 SYGVNS. The CDR3, as DNA: TGTGCCAGCAGCGCTGGGGGGGGGGGAGGGCAGCCCCAGCATTTT. Its translation: CASSAGGGGGQPQHF.

This chain's CDR3 is CSVFARNTEAFF. The CDR3 DNA follows: TGCAGCGTTTTCGCGCGGAACACTGAAGCTTTCTTT. This rearrangement joins TRBV29-1 to TRBJ1-1; D remains ambiguous. Trimming cost V 5 bases and J 1 base, with 8 bases left between them. Germline CDR1 SQVTM, CDR2 ANQGSEA. The CDR3 sequence is 12 residues long.

The rearrangement uses TRBV19 and TRBJ1-5; the D is unclear. Trimming took 4 bases from V and 3 from J, leaving 10 bases between them. The CDR3 runs 14 residues. CDR1 LNHDA and CDR2 SQIVND come from the germline V gene (reference sequence). The CDR3 is CASSTSANNQPQHF. The CDR3 region has the DNA TGTGCCAGTAGTACCAGCGCTAACAATCAGCCCCAGCATTTT. Full variable domain (remainder filled in from reference TRBV19 and TRBJ1-5): DGGITQSPKYLFRKEGQNVTLSCEQNLNHDAMYWYRQDPGQGLRLIYYSQIVNDFQKGDIAEGYSVSREKKESFPLTVTSAQKNPTAFYLCASSTSANNQPQHFGDGTRLSIL.

This chain links TRBV12-3 or TRBV12-4 with TRBJ2-5, with 7 bases that match TRBD1. The CDR3 consists of 14 residues. Trimming at V came to 2 bases and at J to 5 bases, leaving 5 bases not matched to a gene. CDR3 bases: TGTGCCAGCAGTTTATCTTCGACAGGGGAGACCCAGTACTTC. It codes for CASSLSSTGETQYF.

The V and J genes are TRBV7-2 and TRBJ2-3, with D possibly TRBD1 on 5 matching bases. V shed 4 bases and J shed 6 bases, with 11 bases lying between them. Per germline, CDR1 SGHTA and CDR2 FQGNSA. This CDR3 spans 13 amino acids. CDR3 sequence reads: CASSSRPGDTQYF. The CDR3, as DNA: TGTGCCAGCAGCTCCCGCCCAGGGGATACGCAGTATTTT.

The chain uses TRBV7-2 and TRBJ2-1; D possibly matches TRBD1 or TRBD2 (5 bases each). CDR1 is SGHTA, CDR2 FQGNSA, per germline. CDR3 length: 14 amino acids. The germline V and J ends were trimmed by 5 bases and 10 bases, with 18 bases remaining between them. The CDR3 region is CASSNSRGPGEQFF. The CDR3 region has the DNA TGTGCCAGCAGCAACTCACGGGGCCCGGGGGAGCAGTTCTTC.

This clonotype was seen many times. The rearrangement joins TRBV7-2 to TRBJ2-3; TRBD2 might be the D (5 bases). V was trimmed by 2 bases and J by 2 bases, leaving 8 bases between them. There are 14 residues in the CDR3. Germline V gene sequence: CDR1 SGHTA, CDR2 FQGNSA. The CDR3 nucleotides read TGTGCCAGCAGCTTAATTCTAGCCACAGATACGCAGTATTTT. Its translation is CASSLILATDTQYF. The entire variable domain, with the rest obtained from reference TRBV7-2 and TRBJ2-3, is as follows: GAGVSQSPSNKVTEKGKDVELRCDPISGHTALYWYRQSLGQGLEFLIYFQGNSAPDKSGLPSDRFSAERTGGSVSTLTIQRTQQEDSAVYLCASSLILATDTQYFGPGTRLTVL.

This sequence joins TRBV6-1 and TRBJ2-1; no clear D. The V gene lost 5 bases and the J gene lost 5 bases, with 7 bases spanning the gap. Germline V gives CDR1 MNHNS, CDR2 SASEGT. CDR3 length equals 12 residues. CDR3 protein: CASSSPDNEQFF. In nucleotides, the CDR3 is TGTGCCAGCAGTTCTCCTGACAATGAGCAGTTCTTC.

This sequence joins TRBV28 and TRBJ2-7; D might be TRBD1 or TRBD2, each matching 5 bases. The ends were cut back, 6 bases at V and 2 bases at J, with 14 bases in the middle. The CDR3 has 14 amino acids. Germline lookup yields CDR1 MDHEN and CDR2 SYDVKM. The CDR3 DNA reads as TGTGCCAGCAGCCTGATACCGGGGCCCTACGAGCAGTACTTC. It is translated as CASSLIPGPYEQYF.

This clonotype was detected a few times. The chain employs TRBV7-2 and TRBJ2-3, with 11 bases matching TRBD2. The length of the CDR3 is 18 residues. V lost 0 bases, J lost 3 bases, and 8 bases stayed unmatched. Germline lookup yields CDR1 SGHTA and CDR2 FQGNSA. This CDR3 reads CASSLALAGVVLTDTQYF. CDR3 nucleotide sequence: TGTGCCAGCAGCTTAGCACTAGCGGGAGTGGTTTTGACAGATACGCAGTATTTT.

This clonotype has more than one count but fewer than ten. This chain connects TRBV7-2 to TRBJ2-7, with D unresolved. V shed 5 bases and J shed 2 bases, with 10 bases lying between them. This CDR3 comprises 13 residues. Germline V gives CDR1 SGHTA, CDR2 FQGNSA. CDR3 nucleotides: TGTGCCAGCAGCCACTACAGTGCCTACGAGCAGTACTTC. Its translation is CASSHYSAYEQYF.

V is TRBV7-2 and J is TRBJ2-7; the D call may be TRBD1 or TRBD2 (5 bases each). Trimming took off 5 bases at V and 2 bases at J, with 10 bases between the two ends. Germline loops: CDR1 SGHTA, CDR2 FQGNSA. This CDR3 comprises 13 residues. CDR3: CASSVGTPYEQYF. The DNA for the CDR3 is TGTGCCAGCAGCGTCGGGACGCCCTACGAGCAGTACTTC.

The chain combines TRBV6-2 or TRBV6-3 with TRBJ2-3; maybe TRBD2 (5 bases). The CDR3 spans 12 residues. From germline, CDR1 is MNHEY and CDR2 SVGEGT. V gave up 10 bases and J gave up 3 bases, with 11 bases separating them. This CDR3 reads CATRRGTDTQYF. DNA for the CDR3: TGTGCCACCCGGAGAGGGACAGATACGCAGTATTTT.

This clonotype came up a few times. This chain uses TRBV5-1 with TRBJ1-2, with a tentative D call TRBD1 (6 bases). Germline CDR1 SGHRS, CDR2 YFSETQ. The CDR3 extends over 15 amino acids. The germline V and J ends were trimmed by 0 bases and 4 bases, with 13 bases remaining between them. The CDR3 protein is CASSLGAGVSYGYTF. The CDR3 coding sequence is TGCGCCAGCAGCTTGGGGGCAGGGGTTTCCTATGGCTACACCTTC.

The J gene is TRBJ1-5, the V gene TRBV6-1; D is perhaps TRBD1 (5 bases). In germline, CDR1 is MNHNS, CDR2 SASEGT. This CDR3 contains 14 residues. The ends were cut back, 8 bases at V and 2 bases at J, with 13 bases in the middle. The CDR3 here is CASGGGRRNQPQHF. In DNA form, the CDR3 reads TGTGCCAGCGGGGGGGGACGGCGCAATCAGCCCCAGCATTTT.

This chain joins TRBV10-3 and TRBJ2-4; TRBD2 is a possible D gene (5 bases). Trimming shortened V by 3 bases and J by 0 bases, and 15 bases separated the two germline ends. Germline V gives CDR1 ENHRY, CDR2 SYGVKD. The CDR3 loop spans 17 amino acids. For the CDR3, the DNA is TGTGCCATCAGTGAATCGCGGGTCGGACTAGCCAAAAACATTCAGTACTTC. Amino acid sequence: CAISESRVGLAKNIQYF.